Listed below are T cell receptor beta chains from one sample, sequenced in a study of T cell responses to AZD1222 COVID-19 vaccine. The assay was immunoSEQ multiplex PCR, and TCRdb's table has in-frame clones only and misses some. The sample gives around 130,000 clones, approximately 92% of which show up once; 1.9% is in the top ten. Here the sequenced sample was peripheral blood, taken 28 days after the second AZD1222 dose. These TCRs come from an adult who received the AZD1222 COVID-19 vaccine. Each CDR3 is given with its conserved first and last residue. D genes are given only for firm matches.

d_call: .; v_call: TRBV5-1; cdr3_aa: CASTNQGGGTEAFF
d_call: TRBD2; v_call: TRBV29-1; cdr3_aa: CSVPTTSGVDYNEQFF
d_call: TRBD1; v_call: TRBV19; cdr3_aa: CASSQGGFTEAFF
d_call: TRBD1; v_call: TRBV19; cdr3_aa: CASSIDLDRGNTEAFF
d_call: .; v_call: TRBV11-3; cdr3_aa: CASSLERGELFF
d_call: .; v_call: TRBV5-6; cdr3_aa: CASSLIPGELFF
d_call: .; v_call: TRBV4-1; cdr3_aa: CASSPGTAGGDQPQHF
d_call: TRBD1; v_call: TRBV9; cdr3_aa: CASSPRDSSNYGYTF
d_call: .; v_call: TRBV27; cdr3_aa: CASSLGPGSNQPQHF
d_call: TRBD1; v_call: TRBV9; cdr3_aa: CASSVSPDRGQETQYF
d_call: .; v_call: TRBV30; cdr3_aa: CAWGDWEFGYTF
d_call: .; v_call: TRBV6-2/TRBV6-3; cdr3_aa: CASSYATQGYGYTF
d_call: .; v_call: TRBV7-2; cdr3_aa: CASSSPSSPTGELFF
d_call: .; v_call: TRBV10-3; cdr3_aa: CAISGGGLYGYTF
d_call: .; v_call: TRBV27; cdr3_aa: CASSLFYGSNTEAFF
d_call: .; v_call: TRBV6-5; cdr3_aa: CASSYSLAVDTDTQYF
d_call: .; v_call: TRBV18; cdr3_aa: CASSPTENTEAFF
d_call: .; v_call: TRBV11-3; cdr3_aa: CASSIQYSSSGNTIYF
d_call: .; v_call: TRBV7-8; cdr3_aa: CASSLAQETQYF
d_call: TRBD1; v_call: TRBV19; cdr3_aa: CASGVQGAFYEQYF
d_call: TRBD1; v_call: TRBV7-2; cdr3_aa: CASSPRTGEAFF
d_call: TRBD2; v_call: TRBV5-3; cdr3_aa: CARSSVPLTSGSQESYNEQFF
d_call: .; v_call: TRBV24-1; cdr3_aa: CATSGKSGSPMETQYF
d_call: .; v_call: TRBV29-1; cdr3_aa: CSAQLGGVYSNQPQHF
d_call: .; v_call: TRBV7-9; cdr3_aa: CASSPDSNYGYTF
d_call: .; v_call: TRBV5-3; cdr3_aa: CARSGPGLIEKLFF
d_call: .; v_call: TRBV7-9; cdr3_aa: CASSLEAAGDEQFF
d_call: .; v_call: TRBV6-2/TRBV6-3; cdr3_aa: CASSYFQRPGNTIYF
d_call: TRBD1; v_call: TRBV5-4; cdr3_aa: CASSPDRGWGQETQYF
d_call: .; v_call: TRBV5-1; cdr3_aa: CASSWGGRATNEKLFF
d_call: .; v_call: TRBV6-4; cdr3_aa: CASSPTGTGANVLTF
d_call: TRBD1; v_call: TRBV2; cdr3_aa: CASRKDRGGGNTIYF
d_call: TRBD2; v_call: TRBV4-1; cdr3_aa: CASSQLTSGVPTGELFF
d_call: TRBD2; v_call: TRBV30; cdr3_aa: CAWSVGIAGGETQYF
d_call: .; v_call: TRBV21-1; cdr3_aa: CASSKWGGGPGANVLTF